The T cell receptor (beta chain) described here comes from a study of CD8+CD57+ T cells in acquired aplastic anemia. Germline-derived CDR1 and CDR2 are DFQATT and SNEGSKA (reference sequence). The CDR3 loop spans 11 amino acids. The ends were cut back, 5 bases at V and 10 bases at J, with 13 bases in the middle. CDR3 and TCR beta VDJ profiling relied on genomic DNA as the template. Using its own MiXCR run on the reads, TCRdb lists one record per CDR3 protein. The table records about 160,000 distinct CDR3 sequences, approximately 40% of them present only once. The sequenced sample was sorted CD4+, CD8+, or CD8+CD57+ T cells (not recorded which) from PBMCs. The chain recombines TRBV20-1 with TRBJ2-3; D is uncertain. This TCR came from a human donor in good health. The CDR3 spells CSAQDHWAQYF. DNA of the CDR3: TGCAGTGCTCAGGACCACTGGGCGCAGTATTTT.